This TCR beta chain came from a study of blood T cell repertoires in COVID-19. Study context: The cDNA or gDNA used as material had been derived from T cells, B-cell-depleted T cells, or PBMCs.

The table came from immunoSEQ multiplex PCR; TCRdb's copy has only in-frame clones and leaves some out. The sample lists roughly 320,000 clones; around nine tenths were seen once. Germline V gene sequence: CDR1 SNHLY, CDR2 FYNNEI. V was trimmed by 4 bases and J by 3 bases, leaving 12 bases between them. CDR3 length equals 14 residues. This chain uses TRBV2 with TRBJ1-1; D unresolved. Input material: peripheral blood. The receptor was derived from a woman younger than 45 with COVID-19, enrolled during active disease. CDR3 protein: CASSVLQVYTEAFF. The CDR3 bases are TGTGCCAGCAGTGTCTTACAAGTTTACACTGAAGCTTTCTTT. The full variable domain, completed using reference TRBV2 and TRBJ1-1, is EPEVTQTPSHQVTQMGQEVILRCVPISNHLYFYWYRQILGQKVEFLVSFYNNEISEKSEIFDDQFSVERPDGSNFTLKIRSTKLEDSAMYFCASSVLQVYTEAFFGQGTRLTVV.